The 24 T cell receptor beta chains below were found in one sample sequenced in a study of shared clonotypes between healthy human individuals. TCRdb's table, derived via immunoSEQ multiplex PCR, lists solely in-frame clones and lacks some. Found here are millions of clones, 85% to 95% of them singletons; the top ten hold 1.5% to 2%. CD45RO-negative, CCR7-positively selected cells formed the naive CD8 fraction, excluding terminally differentiated effector memory CD45RA+ cells. The sample taken for sequencing was naive CD8+ T cells from PBMCs. The receptor source for this set is a man younger than 35 in good health. Some clones in this sample may be carry-over from other donors' samples.

V gene TRBV20-1 combines with J gene TRBJ1-1; D remains unclear. Germline CDR1 DFQATT, CDR2 SNEGSKA (reference sequence). The CDR3 has 10 amino acids. V gave up 1 base and J gave up 6 bases, with 3 bases separating them. CDR3 nucleotides: TGCAGTGCTAGAGTCGCTGAAGCTTTCTTT. It specifies CSARVAEAFF.

V usage is TRBV27 and J usage is TRBJ1-5; possible D gene TRBD1, 5 bases. V lost 5 bases and J lost 2, with 16 bases in between. Germline values: CDR1 MNHEY, CDR2 SMNVEV (reference sequence). The CDR3 runs 16 residues. CDR3 region: CASSPTWGEGNQPQHF. The CDR3 DNA follows: TGTGCCAGCAGTCCCACTTGGGGGGAGGGCAATCAGCCCCAGCATTTT.

About this clone: Other DNA sequences in the same sample also yield this CDR3. V and J are TRBV19 and TRBJ1-1; D not certain. V lost 2 bases to trimming and J lost 0 bases, with 4 bases between them. This CDR3 contains 13 residues. Germline assignment: CDR1 LNHDA and CDR2 SQIVND (reference sequence). This CDR3 reads CASSISLNTEAFF. In DNA form, the CDR3 reads TGTGCCAGTAGTATAAGTCTGAACACTGAAGCTTTCTTT.

This clone was counted once. This rearrangement joins TRBV27 to TRBJ2-2; maybe TRBD2 (5 bases). The CDR3 has 13 amino acids. Trimming removed 6 bases from V and 1 base from J, with 6 bases in between. Germline values: CDR1 MNHEY, CDR2 SMNVEV (reference sequence). The CDR3 region has the DNA TGTGCCAGCAGGAGGGAGAACACCGGGGAGCTGTTTTTT. The encoded protein is CASRRENTGELFF.

The J gene is TRBJ1-2, the V gene TRBV27; 7 bases are a match to TRBD1. Per germline, CDR1 MNHEY and CDR2 SMNVEV (reference sequence). The V segment lost 3 bases and the J segment 2 bases; nucleotides outside the gene matches: 9. The CDR3 consists of 16 residues. This CDR3 is CASSFSVGQINYGYTF. In DNA, the CDR3 is TGTGCCAGCAGTTTTAGCGTGGGACAGATCAACTATGGCTACACCTTC.

The rearrangement links TRBV27 to TRBJ2-7; D unresolved. Germline-derived CDR1 and CDR2 are MNHEY and SMNVEV (reference sequence). V lost 0 bases, J lost 0 bases, and 9 bases lay in between. This CDR3 spans 15 amino acids. CDR3 sequence (DNA): TGTGCCAGCAGTTTATCGCTGACTCTCTCCTACGAGCAGTACTTC. Amino acids: CASSLSLTLSYEQYF.

This clone is a singleton in its sample. V usage is TRBV7-3 and J usage is TRBJ2-1; D ambiguous. The CDR3 length is 16 residues. Germline loops: CDR1 SGHTA, CDR2 FQGTGA. The V and J ends lost 5 bases and 7 bases respectively, with 21 bases between them. The CDR3 protein is CASSPTTVAVGNEQFF. The CDR3, as DNA: TGTGCCAGCAGCCCGACGACTGTTGCGGTCGGGAATGAGCAGTTCTTC.

The genes are TRBV27 and TRBJ1-2; the D gene is possibly TRBD1 (6 bases). Trimming left V 1 base short and J 0 bases short, with 12 bases between. This CDR3 spans 16 amino acids. The germline V gene has CDR1 MNHEY and CDR2 SMNVEV (reference sequence). CDR3 loop: CASSLLGGDPNYGYTF. The CDR3 coding sequence is TGTGCCAGCAGTTTATTAGGGGGGGACCCTAACTATGGCTACACCTTC.

CDR3 DNA sequence: TGCGCCAGCAGCCAGGGGGACGGTTATGAGCCCCAGCATTTT. Encoded protein: CASSQGDGYEPQHF. The gene calls are TRBV4-1 and TRBJ1-5, with TRBD1 as a possible D gene (5 bases). The germline V gene has CDR1 MGHRA and CDR2 YSYEKL. The CDR3 length is 14 residues. V was cut by 3 bases and J by 8 bases, with 14 bases left in between.

Concerning this clone: Other DNA sequences in this specimen translate into the identical CDR3. The V and J genes are TRBV27 and TRBJ2-1, with TRBD1 matching 7 bases. V lost 3 bases, J lost 4 bases, and 3 bases stayed unmatched. CDR1 and CDR2 (germline): MNHEY, SMNVEV (reference sequence). This CDR3 comprises 14 residues. In nucleotides, the CDR3 is TGTGCCAGCAGTTTGGGGACAGCATACAATGAGCAGTTCTTC. Residues: CASSLGTAYNEQFF.

This clone was observed a handful of times. The V and J genes are TRBV7-9 and TRBJ1-1; no reliable D call. CDR3 length: 14 residues. The V gene lost 1 base and the J gene lost 1 base, with 7 bases spanning the gap. Germline V gene lookup returns CDR1 SEHNR and CDR2 FQNEAQ (reference sequence). CDR3 DNA: TGTGCCAGCAGCTTAGGGGTAGGGAACACTGAAGCTTTCTTT. Translation: CASSLGVGNTEAFF.

The chain is built from TRBV27 and TRBJ2-1; a possible D gene is TRBD1 (6 bases). V was trimmed by 9 bases and J by 9 bases, leaving 15 bases between them. CDR3 length: 12 residues. CDR1 and CDR2 (germline): MNHEY, SMNVEV (reference sequence). The CDR3 DNA follows: TGTGCCAGTACCCGTGGGGGCACTGAGCAGTTCTTC. Amino acid sequence: CASTRGGTEQFF.

Concerning this clone itself: Other DNA sequences in this sample translate to the same CDR3. V usage is TRBV6-5 and J usage is TRBJ2-7; D is ambiguous. Germline CDR1 MNHEY, CDR2 SVGAGI. V was pared by 2 bases and J by 0 bases, with 11 bases between. This CDR3 is 15 amino acids long. CDR3 in amino acids: CASSYSAGSSYEQYF. The CDR3 DNA reads TGTGCCAGCAGTTACAGCGCCGGTAGCTCCTACGAGCAGTACTTC.

This clone occurred a few times. The gene calls are TRBV2 and TRBJ2-1, with a possible D match to TRBD1 (6 bases). V lost 5 bases and J 4 bases, leaving 12 bases between the germline ends. The germline CDR1 and CDR2 sequences are SNHLY and FYNNEI. This CDR3 contains 14 residues. CDR3 amino acids: CASSTRGSYNEQFF. In DNA, the CDR3 is TGTGCCAGCAGTACTAGGGGGAGTTACAATGAGCAGTTCTTC. Full variable domain (outside the CDR3, taken from reference TRBV2 and TRBJ2-1): EPEVTQTPSHQVTQMGQEVILRCVPISNHLYFYWYRQILGQKVEFLVSFYNNEISEKSEIFDDQFSVERPDGSNFTLKIRSTKLEDSAMYFCASSTRGSYNEQFFGPGTRLTVL.

This chain uses TRBV27 with TRBJ2-1, with D perhaps assigned TRBD1 or TRBD2 (5 bases each). Germline assignment: CDR1 MNHEY and CDR2 SMNVEV (reference sequence). The CDR3 extends over 13 amino acids. V was trimmed by 5 bases and J by 15 bases, leaving 20 bases between them. The CDR3 sequence is CASSPGPTISGFF. The CDR3 bases are TGTGCCAGCAGTCCGGGACCCACGATTAGTGGGTTCTTC.

This clone has more than one count but fewer than ten. Other DNA sequences of this sample code for an identical CDR3. The chain is built from TRBV28 and TRBJ1-1; a weak D match, TRBD1 (5 bases). The CDR3 consists of 13 residues. Germline CDR1 and CDR2: MDHEN and SYDVKM. The V gene lost 3 bases and the J gene lost 4 bases, with 9 bases spanning the gap. CDR3: CASSFGGGTEAFF. Written as DNA, the CDR3 is TGTGCCAGCAGTTTTGGGGGTGGCACTGAAGCTTTCTTT.

The chain couples TRBV7-2 to TRBJ2-7; possible D gene TRBD1, 5 bases. This CDR3 spans 16 amino acids. The germline V gene encodes CDR1 SGHTA and CDR2 FQGNSA. Between the trimmed V and J ends, which lost 4 bases and 3 bases, there was a span of 19 bases. CDR3 sequence reads: CASSSSEQVFGYEQYF. The CDR3, as DNA: TGTGCCAGCAGCTCATCCGAACAGGTTTTCGGCTACGAGCAGTACTTC.

The chain has TRBV10-3 and TRBJ2-1, with 14 bases identical to TRBD2. The CDR3 has 19 residues. Germline loops: CDR1 ENHRY, CDR2 SYGVKD. Trimming took 1 base from V and 1 from J; bases not matched to a gene: 6. The CDR3 loop is CAISEFGTSGGFSYNEQFF. Here the CDR3 DNA reads TGTGCCATCAGTGAGTTTGGGACTAGCGGGGGATTTTCCTACAATGAGCAGTTCTTC.

A remark on this clone: The conserved phenylalanine or tryptophan normally closing the CDR3 is absent here, so this likely arose from a read error. The DNA is left out, because the CDR3 cannot be placed on it with certainty; the CDR3 is given as TCRdb lists it. The V call is TRBV21-1, the J call TRBJ2-6; TRBD2 was called by the table and not checked on the DNA. TRBV21-1 is a recognized pseudogene. The CDR3 length equals 9 residues, ends included. CDR3 sequence reads: CASSKENEL.

The chain recombines TRBV15 with TRBJ2-2; D is ambiguous. Germline CDR1 and CDR2: LNHNV and YYDKDF (reference sequence). The CDR3 covers 13 residues. Trimming shortened V by 5 bases and J by 5 bases, and 9 bases separated the two germline ends. The CDR3 sequence: CATSDWGTGELFF. The DNA for the CDR3 is TGTGCCACCAGCGACTGGGGAACCGGGGAGCTGTTTTTT.

The J gene is TRBJ2-3, the V gene TRBV5-4; 9 bases line up with TRBD2. With V trimmed by 6 bases and J by 4 bases, 21 bases remained unmatched. CDR3 length equals 19 residues. Germline CDR1 reads SGHNT; CDR2 reads YYREEE (reference sequence). Written as DNA, the CDR3 is TGTGCCAGCACCTCACTTCCGTTGGCTAGCGGGATGGTCGCAGATACGCAGTATTTT. As protein: CASTSLPLASGMVADTQYF.

J is TRBJ2-1 and V is TRBV27; maybe TRBD2 (6 bases). V lost 1 base, J lost 7 bases, and 11 bases lay in between. The germline CDR1 and CDR2 sequences are MNHEY and SMNVEV (reference sequence). The CDR3 consists of 14 residues. CDR3 bases: TGTGCCAGCAGTTTATTGGGGGGTTCGAATGAGCAGTTCTTC. Its translation: CASSLLGGSNEQFF.

The chain has TRBV9 and TRBJ2-1; D gene ambiguous. Germline V gene lookup returns CDR1 SGDLS and CDR2 YYNGEE. Trimming pared 0 bases from V and 0 bases from J, leaving 13 bases between. The CDR3 is 17 amino acids. The CDR3 coding sequence is TGTGCCAGCAGCGTAGAACCGGCTGTGGTCTCCTACAATGAGCAGTTCTTC. It yields the protein CASSVEPAVVSYNEQFF.

The gene calls are TRBV5-6 and TRBJ1-1; D is unclear. The V end lost 3 bases, the J end lost 4 bases, and 10 bases lay between the germline ends. Germline-derived CDR1 and CDR2 are SGHDT and YYEEEE. The CDR3 has 13 amino acids. The CDR3 DNA reads TGTGCCAGCAGCTCCGGGGTAGGCACTGAAGCTTTCTTT. This sequence encodes CASSSGVGTEAFF.